The next 21 T cell receptor beta chains were all read from a single sample in a study of control samples from healthy donors and cancer patients. TCRdb's copy holds only in-frame clones and misses some; the assay was immunoSEQ multiplex PCR. This sample carries around 94,000 clones, about 88% of them seen once, and the ten largest clones take 1.3%. Source material: blood. These receptors came from a woman aged 45 to 65 in good health.

The genes are TRBV5-1 and TRBJ2-1; 8 bases are shared with TRBD2. V gave up 0 bases and J gave up 4 bases; unmatched junction bases: 6. CDR3 length equals 16 residues. Germline CDR1 reads SGHRS; CDR2 reads YFSETQ. CDR3 DNA: TGCGCCAGCAGCTTGGAAGCGGGGGCATGGTACAATGAGCAGTTCTTC. It is translated as CASSLEAGAWYNEQFF.

The V call is TRBV6-2 or TRBV6-3, the J call TRBJ1-3; no reliable D call. V was shortened by 4 bases and J by 1 base, with 11 bases between the two germline ends. This CDR3 contains 15 residues. The germline V gene has CDR1 MNHEY and CDR2 SVGEGT. The chain's CDR3 is CASSSDGTSGNTIYF. In DNA, the CDR3 is TGTGCCAGCAGTTCGGACGGAACATCTGGAAACACCATATATTTT.

The CDR3 bases are TGTGCCAGCAGCTTTGAGGGCAATGTAATCGGTGAGCAGTTCTTC. Translated: CASSFEGNVIGEQFF. The V and J genes are TRBV7-9 and TRBJ2-1, with D possibly being TRBD2 (5 bases). The CDR3 has 15 residues. CDR1 and CDR2 from the germline V gene are SEHNR and FQNEAQ (reference sequence). V lost 3 bases, J lost 9 bases, and 18 bases lay in between.

V and J are TRBV28 and TRBJ2-1; 10 nucleotides match TRBD1. CDR1 is MDHEN, CDR2 SYDVKM, per germline. CDR3 size: 16 residues. V lost 1 base to trimming and J lost 2 bases; unmatched junction nucleotides: 2. CDR3 DNA: TGTGCCAGCAGTTTATCGACAGGGGGCGCCTACAATGAGCAGTTCTTC. The encoded protein is CASSLSTGGAYNEQFF.

This chain uses TRBV25-1 with TRBJ2-7, with 9 positions matching TRBD1. The CDR3 is 14 amino acids. Germline loops: CDR1 MGHDK, CDR2 SYGVNS. With 5 bases clipped from V and 3 bases from J, the junction kept 5 bases outside the gene matches. For the CDR3, the DNA is TGTGCCAGCAGTTTACAGGGGGCGTTCTACGAGCAGTACTTC. Protein: CASSLQGAFYEQYF.

The V gene is TRBV10-3, the J gene TRBJ1-5; D call uncertain. V lost 2 bases to trimming and J lost 3 bases, with 17 bases between them. CDR3 length: 17 amino acids. Germline CDR1 and CDR2: ENHRY and SYGVKD. The CDR3 DNA reads TGTGCCATCAGTGAGACAACAGCTGACCAATCCAATCAGCCCCAGCATTTT. Translated: CAISETTADQSNQPQHF.

The rearrangement uses TRBV28 and TRBJ2-1, with D perhaps matching TRBD1 or TRBD2 (6 bases each). Germline loops: CDR1 MDHEN, CDR2 SYDVKM. V gave up 6 bases and J gave up 7 bases, with 37 bases separating them. This CDR3 comprises 21 residues. DNA for the CDR3: TGTGCCAGCAGACCCTACGGAGGAAGAAGGGCCCTTAGCGGAAGGGGGAATGAGCAGTTCTTC. It yields the protein CASRPYGGRRALSGRGNEQFF. The variable domain in full, completed from reference TRBV28 and TRBJ2-1, reads DVKVTQSSRYLVKRTGEKVFLECVQDMDHENMFWYRQDPGLGLRLIYFSYDVKMKEKGDIPEGYSVSREKKERFSLILESASTNQTSMYLCASRPYGGRRALSGRGNEQFFGPGTRLTVL.

This clone came up once. The chain employs TRBV11-2 and TRBJ1-1; D possibly corresponds to TRBD1 (5 bases). Germline values: CDR1 SGHAT, CDR2 FQNNGV. The CDR3 loop spans 16 amino acids. V was cut by 5 bases and J by 4 bases, with 20 bases left in between. This CDR3 is CASSPGGYREGTEAFF. The DNA of the CDR3 is TGTGCCAGCAGCCCCGGGGGGTACCGGGAAGGCACTGAAGCTTTCTTT.

CDR3: CASRQLWRGSNQPQHF. The CDR3 DNA reads TGCGCCAGCAGGCAATTGTGGAGGGGTAGCAATCAGCCCCAGCATTTT. The rearrangement uses TRBV4-1 and TRBJ1-5; possibly TRBD1 for D (5 bases). The V end lost 6 bases, the J end lost 0 bases, and 15 bases lay between the germline ends. The CDR3 loop spans 16 amino acids. Germline CDR1 MGHRA, CDR2 YSYEKL.

The chain joins TRBV7-2 to TRBJ2-7; 8 bases fit TRBD2. J lost 3 bases, V lost 5 bases, and 9 bases had no gene match. The CDR3 is made up of 15 amino acids. Germline V gene data show CDR1 as SGHTA and CDR2 as FQGNSA. The CDR3 is CASSTTSGTFYEQYF. The CDR3 DNA sequence: TGTGCCAGCAGCACCACTAGCGGCACATTCTACGAGCAGTACTTC.

The chain is built from TRBV11-3 and TRBJ2-1; D ambiguous. CDR1 is SGHNT and CDR2 is YENEEA in the germline V gene. With 2 bases removed from V and 6 bases from J, the gap between germline ends came to 8 bases. The CDR3 is 13 residues long. The DNA for the CDR3 is TGTGCCAGCAGCTTAAGCCAGACCAATGAGCAGTTCTTC. Translating gives CASSLSQTNEQFF. Supplemented by reference TRBV11-3 and TRBJ2-1, the full variable domain reads EAGVVQSPRYKIIEKKQPVAFWCNPISGHNTLYWYLQNLGQGPELLIRYENEEAVDDSQLPKDRFSAERLKGVDSTLKIQPAELGDSAVYLCASSLSQTNEQFFGPGTRLTVL.

V and J are TRBV4-1 and TRBJ1-2; 10 positions agree with TRBD1. Germline V gene lookup returns CDR1 MGHRA and CDR2 YSYEKL. The junction had 12 bases not matched to a gene; V was cut back by 4 bases and J by 4 bases. The CDR3 length is 17 residues. The CDR3 nucleotides read TGCGCCAGCAGCCCCCCCGGACCGGGACAGGGGTTCTATGGCTACACCTTC. As protein: CASSPPGPGQGFYGYTF.

For this clone: The junction differs from germline at one of its ends, possibly a read error. The chain recombines TRBV5-5 with TRBJ1-1; tentative D call: TRBD1 (5 bases). Germline loops: CDR1 SGHKS, CDR2 YYEKEE (reference sequence). The CDR3 length is 13 residues. The CDR3 loop is CASSLVNSGGKDF. DNA for the CDR3: TGTGCCAGCAGCTTGGTTAATTCGGGGGGGAAAGACTTT.

The chain uses TRBV5-1 and TRBJ1-4; D is uncertain. Trimming took 0 bases from V and 4 from J, leaving 10 bases between them. Germline V gene lookup returns CDR1 SGHRS and CDR2 YFSETQ. The CDR3 is made up of 15 amino acids. Here the CDR3 reads CASSLVGSGNEKLFF. The CDR3 DNA reads as TGCGCCAGCAGCTTGGTGGGGTCTGGTAATGAAAAACTGTTTTTT.

The chain joins TRBV6-2 or TRBV6-3 to TRBJ1-5; 8 bases are a match to TRBD1. The CDR3 covers 15 residues. The germline V gene encodes CDR1 MNHEY and CDR2 SVGEGT. The J segment lost 2 bases and the V segment lost 5 bases, leaving 5 bases of the junction unmatched. The CDR3 region has the DNA TGTGCCAGCAGTAGGACAGGGACACGCAATCAGCCCCAGCATTTT. Protein product: CASSRTGTRNQPQHF.

A single count supports this clone. CDR3 sequence: CASSLDFLYEQYF. In DNA form, the CDR3 reads TGCGCCAGCAGCTTGGATTTCCTCTACGAGCAGTACTTC. The chain combines TRBV5-1 with TRBJ2-7; D is ambiguous. The CDR3 is made up of 13 amino acids. The germline CDR1 and CDR2 sequences are SGHRS and YFSETQ. V was shortened by 0 bases and J by 3 bases, with 7 bases between the two germline ends.

The rearrangement links TRBV19 to TRBJ1-5; TRBD1 might be the D (6 bases). The ends were cut back, 4 bases at V and 8 bases at J, with 27 bases in the middle. Germline loops: CDR1 LNHDA, CDR2 SQIVND (reference sequence). The CDR3 consists of 18 residues. The CDR3 DNA sequence: TGTGCCAGTAGTAGCCTACTTCGCCGGTCGGGGGGCACTGAGCCCCAGCATTTT. Protein sequence: CASSSLLRRSGGTEPQHF.

The chain has TRBV28 and TRBJ1-2, with D maybe TRBD1 (6 bases). CDR1 is MDHEN, CDR2 SYDVKM, per germline. The CDR3 length is 15 residues. Trimming took off 6 bases at V and 7 bases at J, with 21 bases between the two ends. CDR3 DNA: TGTGCCAGCAGGAACACGATAGGGGGAGGTTTTGGCTACACCTTC. This translates into CASRNTIGGGFGYTF.

The chain is built from TRBV7-2 and TRBJ1-1; no reliable D call. Germline CDR1 reads SGHTA; CDR2 reads FQGNSA. The ends were cut back, 1 base at V and 5 bases at J, with 8 bases in the middle. The CDR3 has 13 amino acids. CDR3 protein: CASSLGVLTEAFF. The CDR3 DNA reads TGTGCCAGCAGCTTAGGGGTTTTAACTGAAGCTTTCTTT.

The chain couples TRBV9 to TRBJ1-2; D unresolved. Germline V gene sequence: CDR1 SGDLS, CDR2 YYNGEE. This CDR3 has 14 residues. V was shortened by 0 bases and J by 6 bases, with 12 bases between the two germline ends. The CDR3 loop reads CASSVASIFHGYTF. DNA of the CDR3: TGTGCCAGCAGCGTAGCTTCCATTTTTCATGGCTACACCTTC.

The CDR3 coding sequence is TGTGCCACCAGCAGAGTTCGCGGGCCTAGCTCCTACAATGAGCAGTTCTTC. It codes for CATSRVRGPSSYNEQFF. The chain couples TRBV15 to TRBJ2-1, with D perhaps TRBD2 (5 bases). CDR1 is LNHNV, CDR2 YYDKDF, per germline (reference sequence). Trimming pared 1 base from V and 0 bases from J, leaving 13 bases between. This CDR3 region has 17 residues.